This T cell receptor beta chain was profiled in a study of identical twins. As concerns this clonotype: The antigen is unknown.

Study-wide results and limits: The study reached conclusions through statistical analysis that was cross-sectional, not following the same donors. Weaker excess sharing between twins was seen in beta out-of-frame sequences. With abundant cord blood beta clonotypes, insertions were fewer; memory repertoires showed no such pattern.

The CDR3 consists of 19 residues. Germline CDR1 is MGHRA and CDR2 is YSYEKL. Germline trimming cut 4 bases from V and 4 bases from J; bases unmatched to any gene: 17. TCRdb redid the calling of the 5' RACE reads with MiXCR, one entry per CDR3 protein. The table records 400,000 to 500,000 distinct CDR3 sequences, less than 20% of them present only once. The clonotype comes from a man aged 45-60 years in good health. This chain uses TRBV4-1 with TRBJ2-2, with TRBD2 matching over 8 bases. Sequencing was done on a sample of naive T cells sorted from blood. CDR3 residues: CASSLSQFGGRISTGELFF. Here the CDR3 DNA reads TGCGCCAGCAGCCTTTCGCAATTTGGCGGGAGGATAAGCACCGGGGAGCTGTTTTTT.